Reported below is one T cell receptor beta chain. The antigen is undetermined. Each of the donors had about 9.9 milliliters of peripheral blood drawn into EDTA-treated Vacutainer tubes. The study isolated at least 7 million PBMCs from each sample. The V end lost 0 bases, the J end lost 7 bases, and 9 bases lay between the germline ends. CDR3 length equals 13 residues. Germline V gene lookup returns CDR1 MNHEY and CDR2 SVGAGI. This entry belongs to a study of blood T cells in healthy people across ages. General observations from the study: Roughly linear age-related decline in beta diversity appeared, significant by age 40.

Alongside a J-beta primer mix, a sample-barcoded 5' primer served in a second PCR lasting about 6 to 12 cycles. MiXCR was run by TCRdb on the 5' RACE reads, yielding one entry per CDR3 protein. The sample carries over a million distinct CDR3 sequences, approximately 39% recorded once. The V call is TRBV6-5, the J call TRBJ1-2; D may be TRBD1 (5 bases). The TCR was taken from a woman between 18 and 30 years old in good health. Sequences were obtained from blood. CDR3 sequence reads: CASSYSRQGGYTF. CDR3 DNA sequence: TGTGCCAGCAGTTACTCGAGGCAGGGTGGCTACACCTTC.